This T cell receptor (beta chain) was profiled in a study of blood T cells in healthy people across ages. The authors ran a second PCR of 7 to 11 cycles using a sample-barcoded 5' primer and a J-beta primer mix. Using its own MiXCR run on the 5' RACE reads, TCRdb lists one record per CDR3 protein. Of 600,000 to 1,000,000 distinct CDR3 sequences detected, 55% to 75% appear once; the ten largest clones hold roughly 22%. Study-wide points: The study found more naive CD4+ cells and higher diversity in long-lived than aged donors.

The V gene's germline CDR1 is LGHNA and CDR2 YNFKEQ. V lost 3 bases, J lost 3 bases, and 9 bases stayed unmatched. The CDR3 extends over 16 amino acids. Concerning this clonotype itself: The target antigen is unknown.

The sequence was collected from a man aged 25-45 years in good health. V and J are TRBV4-2 and TRBJ2-7, with 9 bases that match TRBD1. The sequencing input was blood. The chain's CDR3 is CASSQVQRTGDYEQYF. The CDR3, as DNA: TGTGCCAGCAGCCAGGTTCAGAGGACAGGGGACTACGAGCAGTACTTC.